Sequencing of this TCR beta chain was carried out in a study of early T cells in non-severe SARS-CoV-2 infection. Study background: It was bulk RNA from unsorted whole blood that was sequenced, and the chains were unpaired. Regarding the study as a whole: Anti-spike CD8 responses were favored in VDJdb matching, and private and CD4 specificities were missed.

CDR3 size: 16 residues. Trimming removed 6 bases from V and 2 bases from J, with 21 bases in between. Germline V gene data show CDR1 as SQVTM and CDR2 as ANQGSEA. This clonotype was counted at least ten times. Its matching antigen is unknown. Unique molecular identifier tags were affixed to discrete cDNA molecules. A single record per CDR3 protein comes from TCRdb applying MiXCR to the 5' RACE reads. The sample lists roughly 28,000 distinct CDR3 sequences, 5.5% to 6% occurring once. This clonotype originated in an adult who was a healthcare worker with PCR-confirmed SARS-CoV-2 infection or an uninfected control (not recorded which). Material for sequencing was whole blood. This chain joins TRBV29-1 and TRBJ2-3; D is possibly TRBD2 (6 bases). This CDR3 reads CSVGGLAEINTDTQYF. For the CDR3, the DNA is TGCAGCGTGGGAGGTTTAGCCGAGATTAACACAGATACGCAGTATTTT.